This passage covers 2 T cell receptor beta chains from one sample sequenced in a study of beta chain features in type 1 diabetes. No antigen is known for these receptors. Study outcomes and limitations: TCRB CDR3s were moderately but significantly shorter in Type 1 diabetes patients in all four CD4+ subsets.

What was sequenced were expressed TCRB transcripts, since all of the isolated RNA had been reverse transcribed. Sequencing used immunoSEQ multiplex PCR; TCRdb keeps in-frame clones, though not all of them. The data show 600,000 to 700,000 clones, under 15% seen once. Sample: naive CD4+ T cells from blood. All receptors derive from a man younger than 35 with type 1 diabetes.

The CDR3 region has the DNA TGCAGCGTTGCCCGAACAGGACTAGCGGGGGGGAATGAGCAGTTCTTC. Its translation: CSVARTGLAGGNEQFF. The chain carries TRBV29-1 and TRBJ2-1, with 15 nucleotides matching TRBD2. CDR3 length equals 16 residues. Trimming removed 4 bases from V and 7 bases from J; junction bases left unmatched: 8. CDR1 is SQVTM, CDR2 ANQGSEA, per germline.

Only a few counts were recorded for this clone. Other DNA sequences of this sample code for an identical CDR3. The V gene is TRBV7-2, the J gene TRBJ2-5; D is undetermined. Germline assignment: CDR1 SGHTA and CDR2 FQGNSA. This CDR3 is 13 amino acids long. V shed 3 bases and J shed 2 bases, with 7 bases lying between them. CDR3 loop: CASSLGPQETQYF. CDR3 nucleotide sequence: TGTGCCAGCAGCTTGGGTCCTCAAGAGACCCAGTACTTC.